This passage covers 14 T cell receptor beta chains from one sample sequenced in a study of blood T cells in healthy people across ages. Using a J-beta primer mix together with a sample-barcoded 5' primer, a second PCR was run for roughly 6 to 11 cycles. MiXCR was run by TCRdb on the 5' RACE reads, yielding one entry per CDR3 protein. The data hold hundreds of thousands of distinct CDR3 sequences, with 47% observed a single time. Sample: blood. The receptors were sampled from a man at least 80 years old in good health.

The genes are TRBV7-2 and TRBJ2-2; D perhaps matches TRBD2 (6 bases). V dropped 7 bases and J dropped 7 bases, with 16 bases sitting between them. The germline CDR1 and CDR2 sequences are SGHTA and FQGNSA. The CDR3 has 14 amino acids. CDR3 residues: CASNPRDFNGELFF. In nucleotides, the CDR3 is TGTGCCAGCAACCCTCGGGACTTTAACGGGGAGCTGTTTTTT.

The V call is TRBV20-1, the J call TRBJ2-7; 9 nucleotides line up with TRBD2. This CDR3 comprises 15 residues. The V and J ends lost 1 base and 7 bases, in that order; junction bases with no gene match: 11. The germline V gene has CDR1 DFQATT and CDR2 SNEGSKA (reference sequence). The CDR3 region has the DNA TGCAGTGCTAGAGGTCGGACTAGCGACCCTCGGGAGCAGTACTTC. It translates to CSARGRTSDPREQYF.

This clonotype showed up just a few times. Given a much more abundant clone one base away, this may be a read error. The V call is TRBV5-1, the J call TRBJ2-5; D gene unclear. The end of the DNA is better explained by TRBJ2-7, so the J call may be wrong. Germline V gives CDR1 SGHRS, CDR2 YFSETQ. The CDR3 length is 14 residues. CDR3 DNA sequence: TGCGCCAGCAGCTTGGGGCGTCTCCCCTACGAGCAGTACTTC. Protein product: CASSLGRLPYEQYF.

Turning to this clonotype: The junction and the germline gene differ at one end; a read error may be behind it. J is TRBJ2-1 and V is TRBV3-1, with 11 positions matching TRBD2. Per the germline V gene, CDR1 is LGHDT and CDR2 is YNNKEL (reference sequence). This CDR3 is 16 amino acids long. The chain's CDR3 is CTSSQLAGVSYNEQFF. The CDR3 DNA reads as TGTACCAGCAGCCAACTAGCGGGAGTGTCCTACAATGAGCAGTTCTTC.

This clonotype occurred once. This chain connects TRBV7-2 to TRBJ1-2; unclear D gene. The ends were cut back, 1 base at V and 8 bases at J, with 14 bases in the middle. Germline loops: CDR1 SGHTA, CDR2 FQGNSA. The CDR3 spans 14 residues. The CDR3 protein is CASSLGRYRWGYTF. The CDR3 region has the DNA TGTGCCAGCAGCTTAGGCCGGTACAGATGGGGCTACACCTTC.

The genes are TRBV4-3 and TRBJ2-2, with 9 bases identical to TRBD2. This CDR3 has 15 amino acids. The junction had 3 bases not matched to a gene; V was cut back by 1 base and J by 6 bases. The germline gives CDR1 LGHNA, CDR2 YSLEER. The CDR3 loop reads CASSQVTSGPGELFF. The CDR3 region has the DNA TGCGCCAGCAGCCAAGTAACTAGCGGGCCCGGGGAGCTGTTTTTT.

The chain combines TRBV9 with TRBJ2-5; D may be TRBD2 (5 bases). Germline values: CDR1 SGDLS, CDR2 YYNGEE. V was trimmed by 1 base and J by 5 bases, leaving 15 bases between them. The CDR3 is 15 amino acids. CDR3: CASSVSVGVDETQYF. The CDR3 nucleotides are TGTGCCAGCAGCGTATCGGTGGGAGTAGATGAGACCCAGTACTTC.

The chain uses TRBV20-1 and TRBJ1-1; TRBD1 might be the D (5 bases). The germline V gene encodes CDR1 DFQATT and CDR2 SNEGSKA (reference sequence). Trimming took 6 bases from V and 12 from J, leaving 20 bases between them. This CDR3 comprises 12 residues. This chain's CDR3 is CSASRQRSLPFF. The DNA of the CDR3 is TGCAGTGCAAGCCGACAGCGGTCCCTTCCTTTCTTT.

The chain employs TRBV6-6 and TRBJ1-3; D ambiguous. Trimming cost V 5 bases and J 0 bases, with 8 bases left between them. Germline V CDR1 and CDR2: MNHNY, SVGAGI (reference sequence). CDR3 size: 14 residues. CDR3 sequence reads: CASSTPDSGNTIYF. Written as DNA, the CDR3 is TGTGCCAGCAGTACGCCGGACTCTGGAAACACCATATATTTT.

V and J are TRBV11-2 and TRBJ2-7, with D uncertain. V lost 5 bases, J lost 2 bases, and 13 bases lay in between. The CDR3 has 14 amino acids. Germline V gene sequence: CDR1 SGHAT, CDR2 FQNNGV. This CDR3 reads CASSDWTVPYEQYF. The CDR3 DNA reads TGTGCCAGCAGCGACTGGACCGTACCCTACGAGCAGTACTTC.

The chain has TRBV7-2 and TRBJ1-1; 11 bases agree with TRBD1. The CDR3 consists of 15 residues. CDR1 is SGHTA, CDR2 FQGNSA, per germline. V was pared by 4 bases and J by 4 bases, with 5 bases of the junction left unmatched. CDR3 bases: TGTGCCAGCAGCTCAGGCGGGACAGGGGGCACTGAAGCTTTCTTT. Protein: CASSSGGTGGTEAFF.

CDR3: CASSRLRDRGRNEQFF. For the CDR3, the DNA is TGTGCCAGCAGTCGCCTCCGGGACAGGGGGCGAAATGAGCAGTTCTTC. This sequence joins TRBV27 and TRBJ2-1; 12 bases map to TRBD1. Per the germline V gene, CDR1 is MNHEY and CDR2 is SMNVEV (reference sequence). The ends lost 5 bases at V and 7 bases at J; junction bases unmatched: 9. This CDR3 region has 16 residues.

The chain recombines TRBV27 with TRBJ2-5; D could derive from TRBD1 or TRBD2 (5 bases each). The closer fit of TRBJ2-7 to the DNA end suggests the J call may be wrong. Germline V CDR1 and CDR2: MNHEY, SMNVEV (reference sequence). This CDR3 has 15 residues. CDR3 protein: CASSLVGDVPSEQYF. DNA for the CDR3: TGTGCCAGCAGTTTAGTGGGGGACGTCCCTTCCGAGCAGTACTTC.

The chain combines TRBV20-1 with TRBJ2-6; D is ambiguous. Germline V gene sequence: CDR1 DFQATT, CDR2 SNEGSKA (reference sequence). The CDR3 is 13 residues long. CDR3 residues: CSAVEYGANVLTF. The DNA of the CDR3 is TGCAGCGCCGTAGAGTACGGGGCCAACGTCCTGACTTTC.